This T cell receptor (beta chain) originates from a study of cytomegalovirus exposure and HLA in healthy donors. This clone was recorded a few times. Its antigen is unidentified. Study observations and caveats: HLA alleles showed associations with some 17,000 TCR beta sequences in a later analysis, at a 0.05 false discovery rate. When a later analysis was performed, an Asian-associated ancestry cluster reportedly had fewer N-insertions than the approximately 700-donor mean. Across all donors, roughly uniform sequencing depth was an assumption of the presence/absence analyses.

It was with 60 Vbeta and 13 Jbeta primers that the PCR ran. Libraries were prepared by immunoSEQ multiplex PCR; TCRdb keeps only in-frame clonotypes and omits some of them. The table lists 70,000 to 80,000 clones, roughly 82% of them singletons, with under 2.5% in the top ten. This CDR3 has 16 residues. From germline, CDR1 is SGHNT and CDR2 YYREEE (reference sequence). J gave up 2 bases and V 4 bases, and 10 bases lay outside the gene matches. This chain connects TRBV5-4 to TRBJ2-3; TRBD2 matches at 7 bases. This TCR derives from a man between 18 and 35 years old in good health and CMV-seronegative. Material: PBMCs. The CDR3 DNA reads as TGTGCCAGCAGCAGAAAGGGACTACATCTCACAGATACGCAGTATTTT. It specifies CASSRKGLHLTDTQYF.